The 5 T cell receptor beta chains in this list originate from one sample, sequenced in a study of CD8+ T cells in alopecia areata. Indicated treatment: oral pan-JAK inhibitor, 5-10 mg twice daily. cDNA prepared by RNA extraction and subsequent reverse transcription served as the template for sequencing. Sequencing was performed with immunoSEQ multiplex PCR; in TCRdb, only in-frame clones are kept and a portion is missing. The sample shows 150,000 to 200,000 clones, 65% of them seen only once. The specimen was CD4+ T cells sorted from blood, collected at week 4, from a patient treated with tofacitinib. The receptors shown here come from a human donor with alopecia areata.

Only a few counts were recorded for this clone. CDR3 sequence: CASSQGGGRNTEAFF. The CDR3 DNA is TGTGCCAGCAGCCAAGGCGGGGGACGGAACACTGAAGCTTTCTTT. The chain recombines TRBV4-2 with TRBJ1-1; TRBD1 might be the D (5 bases). This CDR3 is 15 amino acids long. V was clipped by 1 base and J by 1 base, with 10 bases between them. The V gene's germline CDR1 is LGHNA and CDR2 YNFKEQ.

The V gene is TRBV18, the J gene TRBJ1-2; D is uncertain. Germline V gives CDR1 KGHSH, CDR2 LQKENI. V was cut by 3 bases and J by 0 bases, with 5 bases left in between. CDR3 length: 13 amino acids. As DNA, the CDR3 is TGTGCCAGCTCACCTAAAGCTAACTATGGCTACACCTTC. This codes for CASSPKANYGYTF.

About this clone: Distinct nucleotide sequences in the sample also encode this CDR3. The chain uses TRBV29-1 and TRBJ1-5; D is unresolved. The CDR3 length is 13 residues. The germline V and J ends were trimmed by 4 bases and 4 bases, with 11 bases remaining between them. Germline CDR1 SQVTM, CDR2 ANQGSEA. CDR3 in DNA: TGCAGCGTTGGGGCAGGAGATAATCAGCCCCAGCATTTT. It is translated as CSVGAGDNQPQHF.

This chain uses TRBV15 with TRBJ2-5, with D possibly matching TRBD2 (6 bases). V was pared by 1 base and J by 3 bases, with 12 bases between. This CDR3 comprises 15 residues. The germline V gene has CDR1 LNHNV and CDR2 YYDKDF (reference sequence). The CDR3 bases are TGTGCCACCAGCAGAGGGCCTAGCGTGGAAGAGACCCAGTACTTC. This encodes CATSRGPSVEETQYF.

The chain couples TRBV30 to TRBJ2-2, with 9 bases identical to TRBD2. V was clipped by 0 bases and J by 2 bases; unmatched bases: 7. Germline CDR1 GTSNPN, CDR2 SVGIG (reference sequence). This CDR3 comprises 17 residues. As DNA, the CDR3 is TGTGCCTGGAGTGTTCTAGCGGGGAGTCTTAACACCGGGGAGCTGTTTTTT. Translation gives CAWSVLAGSLNTGELFF. Filled out from reference TRBV30 and TRBJ2-2, the complete variable domain reads SQTIHQWPATLVQPVGSPLSLECTVEGTSNPNLYWYRQAAGRGLQLLFYSVGIGQISSEVPQNLSASRPQDRQFILSSKKLLLSDSGFYLCAWSVLAGSLNTGELFFGEGSRLTVL.